This entry lists 20 T cell receptor beta chains sequenced from one sample in a study of shared clonotypes between healthy human individuals. Positive CCR7 selection of CD45RO-negative cells yielded the naive CD8 cells, and terminally differentiated effector memory CD45RA+ cells were excluded. Data came from immunoSEQ multiplex PCR; TCRdb stores just in-frame clones and leaves some out. This sample has about 2.1 million clones, with approximately 94% found just once. The sample comprised naive CD8+ T cells from PBMCs. Receptors were obtained from a man aged 18 to 30 in good health. Some clones in this sample may be carry-over from other donors' samples.

Remarks on this clone: Other nucleotide sequences from this sample produce the same CDR3. This chain uses TRBV4-3 with TRBJ2-5; 9 bases are shared with TRBD2. This CDR3 comprises 15 residues. Per germline, CDR1 LGHNA and CDR2 YSLEER. V lost 1 base to trimming and J lost 2 bases; unmatched junction nucleotides: 2. CDR3 DNA sequence: TGCGCCAGCAGCCAAGGGACTAGCGCGCAAGAGACCCAGTACTTC. Encoded protein: CASSQGTSAQETQYF.

The rearrangement uses TRBV6-4 and TRBJ2-5; maybe TRBD2 (5 bases). From germline, CDR1 is MRHNA and CDR2 SNTAGT. The CDR3 is made up of 12 amino acids. The V end was cut by 2 bases, the J end by 7 bases, with 8 bases between. CDR3 loop: CASSDPRGTQYF. CDR3 DNA: TGTGCCAGCAGTGACCCCCGGGGGACCCAGTACTTC.

V is TRBV28 and J is TRBJ2-7, with TRBD1 as a possible D gene (6 bases). Germline V gene sequence: CDR1 MDHEN, CDR2 SYDVKM. Trimming left V 7 bases short and J 0 bases short, with 13 bases between. The CDR3 totals 14 residues. CDR3: CASKGWDTSYEQYF. The CDR3 nucleotides are TGTGCCAGCAAGGGGTGGGACACCTCCTACGAGCAGTACTTC.

The chain is built from TRBV5-1 and TRBJ2-5, with 11 bases aligning to TRBD2. Per the germline V gene, CDR1 is SGHRS and CDR2 is YFSETQ. This CDR3 has 15 amino acids. V was clipped by 4 bases and J by 2 bases; unmatched bases: 4. This CDR3 is CASSDRLAGQETQYF. CDR3 nucleotides: TGCGCCAGCAGCGACCGACTAGCGGGACAAGAGACCCAGTACTTC.

This clone was found a few times. The CDR3 region is CATGAGFPNTEAFF. The DNA of the CDR3 is TGTGCCACAGGCGCAGGATTCCCAAACACTGAAGCTTTCTTT. The V call is TRBV7-9, the J call TRBJ1-1, with D uncertain. V was shortened by 10 bases and J by 2 bases, with 17 bases between the two germline ends. The CDR3 length is 14 residues. In germline, CDR1 is SEHNR, CDR2 FQNEAQ (reference sequence).

The chain combines TRBV7-6 with TRBJ2-1; 12 nucleotides line up with TRBD2. The germline V gene has CDR1 SGHVS and CDR2 FNYEAQ. V gave up 2 bases and J gave up 5 bases; unmatched junction bases: 10. The CDR3 runs 18 residues. CDR3 region: CASSLRVPGLAGNNEQFF. Here the CDR3 DNA reads TGTGCCAGCAGCTTAAGGGTACCGGGACTAGCGGGTAACAATGAGCAGTTCTTC.

The V and J genes are TRBV5-1 and TRBJ1-1, with TRBD1 as a possible D gene (5 bases). This CDR3 contains 13 residues. V gave up 3 bases and J gave up 1 base, with 7 bases separating them. Per the germline V gene, CDR1 is SGHRS and CDR2 is YFSETQ. CDR3 loop: CASSWGTNTEAFF. In DNA, the CDR3 is TGCGCCAGCAGCTGGGGGACGAACACTGAAGCTTTCTTT.

This clone was seen a handful of times. Other nucleotide sequences from this sample produce the same CDR3. The rearrangement uses TRBV28 and TRBJ1-1, with D possibly being TRBD1 (5 bases). Trimming shortened V by 1 base and J by 1 base, and 7 bases separated the two germline ends. This CDR3 contains 14 residues. Germline values: CDR1 MDHEN, CDR2 SYDVKM. CDR3 nucleotides: TGTGCCAGCAGTTTATTGGGGGAGAACACTGAAGCTTTCTTT. Amino acids: CASSLLGENTEAFF.

The chain joins TRBV7-2 to TRBJ2-7, with TRBD2 identical over 12 bases. The CDR3 contains 15 residues. V gave up 4 bases and J gave up 5 bases; unmatched junction bases: 6. Germline-derived CDR1 and CDR2 are SGHTA and FQGNSA. The CDR3 loop reads CASSWRLAGEDEQYF. For the CDR3, the DNA is TGTGCCAGCAGCTGGCGACTAGCGGGAGAGGACGAGCAGTACTTC.

As to this clone: This same CDR3 is encoded by further DNA sequences in the sample. The V and J genes are TRBV27 and TRBJ2-3, with D unresolved. Germline CDR1 and CDR2: MNHEY and SMNVEV (reference sequence). Trimming removed 2 bases from V and 2 bases from J, with 8 bases in between. CDR3 length: 14 residues. CDR3 coding DNA: TGTGCCAGCAGTTTAAGGGCATCCACAGATACGCAGTATTTT. It encodes CASSLRASTDTQYF.

V gene TRBV10-3 combines with J gene TRBJ2-2; tentative D call: TRBD1 (6 bases). The CDR3 has 13 residues. Germline loops: CDR1 ENHRY, CDR2 SYGVKD. Trimming took 9 bases from V and 0 from J, leaving 8 bases between them. The CDR3 spells CAMRTANTGELFF. CDR3 bases: TGTGCCATGCGGACAGCGAACACCGGGGAGCTGTTTTTT.

J is TRBJ2-3 and V is TRBV7-6; tentative D call: TRBD1 (5 bases). CDR3 size: 15 residues. V lost 7 bases to trimming and J lost 5 bases, with 19 bases between them. Germline V lookup: CDR1 SGHVS, CDR2 FNYEAQ. The DNA of the CDR3 is TGTGCCAGCACCCAAGGGCAGGGCGTGGGAGATACGCAGTATTTT. Translating gives CASTQGQGVGDTQYF.

V and J are TRBV5-6 and TRBJ2-7; 10 nucleotides agree with TRBD2. After removal of 2 bases from V and 5 bases from J, the junction contained 10 bases not matched to a gene. This CDR3 region has 16 residues. Germline V gene lookup returns CDR1 SGHDT and CDR2 YYEEEE. DNA for the CDR3: TGTGCCAGCAGCTTTCGTGCCCTTGGACTAGCGGACGAGCAGTACTTC. This sequence encodes CASSFRALGLADEQYF.

In its sample, this clone was seen once. This chain joins TRBV10-3 and TRBJ1-1, with D possibly TRBD1 on 5 matching bases. CDR3 length equals 17 residues. In germline, CDR1 is ENHRY, CDR2 SYGVKD. Between the trimmed V and J ends, which lost 2 bases and 1 base, there was a span of 17 bases. The CDR3 bases are TGTGCCATCAGTGAGGGGGGAGACACCCAAGAGAACACTGAAGCTTTCTTT. Encoded protein: CAISEGGDTQENTEAFF.

The chain has TRBV11-2 and TRBJ1-4; D is unclear. The CDR3 loop spans 15 amino acids. Germline-derived CDR1 and CDR2 are SGHAT and FQNNGV. V shed 2 bases and J shed 4 bases, with 11 bases lying between them. This chain's CDR3 is CASSLSTDYNEKLFF. In DNA form, the CDR3 reads TGTGCCAGCAGCTTAAGTACGGATTATAATGAAAAACTGTTTTTT. Supplemented by reference TRBV11-2 and TRBJ1-4, the full variable domain reads EAGVAQSPRYKIIEKRQSVAFWCNPISGHATLYWYQQILGQGPKLLIQFQNNGVVDDSQLPKDRFSAERLKGVDSTLKIQPAKLEDSAVYLCASSLSTDYNEKLFFGSGTQLSVL.

As DNA, the CDR3 is TGTGCCAGCAGCTTGCTCTCTGGCGGGCCCTTGAACACTGAAGCTTTCTTT. Protein: CASSLLSGGPLNTEAFF. This chain uses TRBV7-8 with TRBJ1-1; no clear D. Germline V CDR1 and CDR2: SGHVS, FQNEAQ. The V end lost 3 bases, the J end lost 0 bases, and 17 bases lay between the germline ends. CDR3 length: 17 residues.

V usage is TRBV4-3 and J usage is TRBJ2-1; D perhaps matches TRBD2 (5 bases). CDR1 and CDR2 from the germline V gene are LGHNA and YSLEER. The CDR3 has 20 amino acids. The V gene lost 0 bases and the J gene lost 2 bases, with 23 bases spanning the gap. The CDR3 loop reads CASSQDPPGGGLPAYNEQFF. The CDR3 bases are TGCGCCAGCAGCCAAGATCCCCCCGGAGGCGGTCTTCCTGCCTACAATGAGCAGTTCTTC.

The V call is TRBV7-2, the J call TRBJ2-7, with 7 bases aligning to TRBD2. This CDR3 region has 15 residues. The V gene's germline CDR1 is SGHTA and CDR2 FQGNSA. Germline trimming cut 2 bases from V and 1 base from J; bases unmatched to any gene: 5. CDR3 region: CASSLWVSGSYEQYF. The CDR3 DNA follows: TGTGCCAGCAGCTTATGGGTTAGCGGGTCCTACGAGCAGTACTTC.

The V gene is TRBV21-1, the J gene TRBJ2-1; the table's D call TRBD1 went unverified against the DNA. TRBV21-1 is marked as a pseudogene. There are 16 residues in the CDR3. The CDR3 reads CASSKKGQGERGEQFF. The CDR3 region has the DNA TGTGCCAGCAGCAAAAAAGGACAGGGGGAAAGAGGTGAGCAGTTCTTC.

This clone was observed once. The chain links TRBV28 to TRBJ2-5; D may be TRBD2 (6 bases). V lost 2 bases and J lost 5, with 15 bases in between. Germline CDR1 MDHEN, CDR2 SYDVKM. The CDR3 has 15 amino acids. The CDR3 sequence: CASSLAGWFWETQYF. CDR3 nucleotide sequence: TGTGCCAGCAGTTTAGCGGGGTGGTTTTGGGAGACCCAGTACTTC.